These T cell receptor beta chains were read from a single sample in a study of blood T cell repertoires in COVID-19. The table came from immunoSEQ multiplex PCR; TCRdb's copy has only in-frame clones and leaves some out. The sample has tens of thousands of clones, approximately 80% seen once. The sequencing sample was made of peripheral blood. These TCRs come from a man aged 55 to 70 with COVID-19, enrolled during active disease. Both conserved end residues are part of each CDR3. The order of the fields is D gene, clone size, V gene, J gene, CDR3 DNA, CDR3 protein. The D gene is left open where the match is weak. Clone sizes are given selectively: once, few, many, or a class where the clone is expanded.

D gene: TRBD1; clone size: .; V gene: TRBV30; J gene: TRBJ2-7; CDR3 DNA: TGTGCCTGGAGTGTACAGGGACAGCCCTACGAGCAGTACTTC; CDR3 protein: CAWSVQGQPYEQYF
D gene: .; clone size: few; V gene: TRBV5-8; J gene: TRBJ1-1; CDR3 DNA: TGTGCCAGCAGCCTCCCGGGACTTAACACTGAAGCTTTCTTT; CDR3 protein: CASSLPGLNTEAFF
D gene: .; clone size: .; V gene: TRBV28; J gene: TRBJ1-1; CDR3 DNA: TGTGCCAGCCCGCGGGCAGGCGGCACTGAAGCTTTCTTT; CDR3 protein: CASPRAGGTEAFF
D gene: TRBD1; clone size: .; V gene: TRBV6-2/TRBV6-3; J gene: TRBJ1-1; CDR3 DNA: TGTGCCAGCAGCTGGGGCCGGGACAGGGGAGTATGGACTGAAGCTTTCTTT; CDR3 protein: CASSWGRDRGVWTEAFF
D gene: .; clone size: .; V gene: TRBV10-1; J gene: TRBJ2-5; CDR3 DNA: TGCGCCAGCAGTCTTGACAGGTCCGGGTCCCAGTACTTC; CDR3 protein: CASSLDRSGSQYF
D gene: TRBD1; clone size: few; V gene: TRBV3-1/TRBV3-2; J gene: TRBJ1-2; CDR3 DNA: TGTGCCAGCAGCGCAACGCGACAGGGTAACTATGGCTACACCTTC; CDR3 protein: CASSATRQGNYGYTF
D gene: .; clone size: .; V gene: TRBV4-3; J gene: TRBJ2-3; CDR3 DNA: TGCGCCAGCAGCCAAGGACTGGCAGATACGCAGTATTTT; CDR3 protein: CASSQGLADTQYF
D gene: .; clone size: few; V gene: TRBV11-2; J gene: TRBJ2-1; CDR3 DNA: TGTGCCAGCACCAACTCAGGGTACAATGAGCAGTTCTTC; CDR3 protein: CASTNSGYNEQFF
D gene: .; clone size: once; V gene: TRBV7-9; J gene: TRBJ2-6; CDR3 DNA: TGTGCCAGCAGTCCGGGGAAGAGAGGCCTCTCTGGGGCCAACGTCCTGACTTTC; CDR3 protein: CASSPGKRGLSGANVLTF
D gene: TRBD1; clone size: .; V gene: TRBV18; J gene: TRBJ1-2; CDR3 DNA: TGTGCCAGCTCACCACCTACCCGACAGGGGGGCTATGGCTACACCTTC; CDR3 protein: CASSPPTRQGGYGYTF
D gene: .; clone size: .; V gene: TRBV5-1; J gene: TRBJ2-7; CDR3 DNA: TGCGCCAGCAGTATCGACTACGGCCGGGGTGAGCAGTACTTC; CDR3 protein: CASSIDYGRGEQYF
D gene: .; clone size: .; V gene: TRBV6-2/TRBV6-3; J gene: TRBJ2-6; CDR3 DNA: TGTGCCAGCAGTTACCCAGTATTCGTCCTGACTTTC; CDR3 protein: CASSYPVFVLTF
D gene: .; clone size: .; V gene: TRBV4-1; J gene: TRBJ1-5; CDR3 DNA: TGCGCCAGCAGCCAAGATGCCCGGGGAGCCGCGCCCCAGCATTTT; CDR3 protein: CASSQDARGAAPQHF
D gene: TRBD1; clone size: .; V gene: TRBV19; J gene: TRBJ2-7; CDR3 DNA: TGTGCCAGTAGTCCCCGGACAGGGGCCTCCTACGAGCAGTACTTC; CDR3 protein: CASSPRTGASYEQYF
D gene: TRBD1; clone size: .; V gene: TRBV7-3; J gene: TRBJ1-1; CDR3 DNA: TGTGCCAGCAGCCTCGACGGACAGGCCCCGTTGGTGGCTTTCTTT; CDR3 protein: CASSLDGQAPLVAFF
D gene: TRBD1; clone size: .; V gene: TRBV2; J gene: TRBJ2-1; CDR3 DNA: TGTGCCACCAAAACCGGGACAGCAAGCTCCTACAATGAGCAGTTCTTC; CDR3 protein: CATKTGTASSYNEQFF
D gene: .; clone size: few; V gene: TRBV6-2/TRBV6-3; J gene: TRBJ2-7; CDR3 DNA: TGTGCCAGCAGTTACACCGTCCGGGACAACTATCGGCAGTACTTC; CDR3 protein: CASSYTVRDNYRQYF
D gene: TRBD2; clone size: .; V gene: TRBV4-1; J gene: TRBJ2-5; CDR3 DNA: TGCGCCAGCAGCCAAGGGACTAGCGGGCAGGAGACCCAGTACTTC; CDR3 protein: CASSQGTSGQETQYF
D gene: TRBD1; clone size: .; V gene: TRBV12-3/TRBV12-4; J gene: TRBJ1-1; CDR3 DNA: TGTGCCAGCAGTTTACAGGGGGCCGGTGAAGCTTTCTTT; CDR3 protein: CASSLQGAGEAFF
D gene: .; clone size: .; V gene: TRBV30; J gene: TRBJ1-4; CDR3 DNA: TGTGCCTGCGTCCCTGGGGAGTACATTAATGAAAAACTGTTTTTT; CDR3 protein: CACVPGEYINEKLFF
D gene: TRBD1; clone size: .; V gene: TRBV19; J gene: TRBJ2-7; CDR3 DNA: TGTGCCAGTAGTTTTGGACAGGGGGCGGACGAGCAGTACTTC; CDR3 protein: CASSFGQGADEQYF
D gene: TRBD1; clone size: .; V gene: TRBV29-1; J gene: TRBJ1-2; CDR3 DNA: TGCAGCGTCCCTCAAACAGGGGTATATGGCTACACCTTC; CDR3 protein: CSVPQTGVYGYTF
D gene: TRBD2; clone size: .; V gene: TRBV5-5; J gene: TRBJ2-7; CDR3 DNA: TGTGCCAGCAGCCTAGGGAGCGGGACCTCTTACGAGCAGTACTTC; CDR3 protein: CASSLGSGTSYEQYF
D gene: .; clone size: .; V gene: TRBV15; J gene: TRBJ2-1; CDR3 DNA: TGTGCCACCAGCAGACTCAGGGGTGGCGAGCAGTTCTTC; CDR3 protein: CATSRLRGGEQFF
D gene: .; clone size: few; V gene: TRBV7-9; J gene: TRBJ1-1; CDR3 DNA: TGTGCCAGCAGCTCCCCGGGCCGACAGAGCTTCGAGGCTTTCTTT; CDR3 protein: CASSSPGRQSFEAFF
D gene: TRBD1; clone size: .; V gene: TRBV3-1/TRBV3-2; J gene: TRBJ1-5; CDR3 DNA: TGTGCCAGCAGCCTTACCGGGACAGGGACGAATCAGCCCCAGCATTTT; CDR3 protein: CASSLTGTGTNQPQHF
D gene: TRBD1; clone size: .; V gene: TRBV19; J gene: TRBJ1-5; CDR3 DNA: TGTGCCAGTAGTATCCCCCCGGGACAGGCTTACTATAGCAATCAGCCCCAGCATTTT; CDR3 protein: CASSIPPGQAYYSNQPQHF
D gene: .; clone size: .; V gene: TRBV28; J gene: TRBJ1-4; CDR3 DNA: TGTGCCAGCAGGCCCGGGGGGGCTAATGAAAAACTGTTTTTT; CDR3 protein: CASRPGGANEKLFF
D gene: .; clone size: once; V gene: TRBV27; J gene: TRBJ1-4; CDR3 DNA: TGTGCCAGCAGTCCCTCGCGGACAAGAGTGCCAAATGAAAAACTGTTTTTT; CDR3 protein: CASSPSRTRVPNEKLFF
D gene: .; clone size: few; V gene: TRBV5-4; J gene: TRBJ1-6; CDR3 DNA: TGTGCCAGCAGCCCGGGTTCCGGAGCTTATAATTCACCCCTCCACTTT; CDR3 protein: CASSPGSGAYNSPLHF
D gene: TRBD1; clone size: .; V gene: TRBV9; J gene: TRBJ2-2; CDR3 DNA: TGTGCCAGCAGCGGTTCCGACAGGGCCGACGGGGAGCTGTTTTTT; CDR3 protein: CASSGSDRADGELFF
D gene: .; clone size: once; V gene: TRBV15; J gene: TRBJ1-1; CDR3 DNA: TGTGCCGTTAGCGGAGACGACACTGAAGCTTTCTTT; CDR3 protein: CAVSGDDTEAFF
D gene: TRBD2; clone size: .; V gene: TRBV19; J gene: TRBJ2-2; CDR3 DNA: TGTGCCAGTAGTATAGATCTAATTAGCGGGGTAGTCACCGGGGAGCTGTTTTTT; CDR3 protein: CASSIDLISGVVTGELFF
D gene: TRBD1; clone size: .; V gene: TRBV14; J gene: TRBJ1-3; CDR3 DNA: TGTGCCAGCAGCCACGCGACAGGGGGCATCTCTGGCAACACCATATATTTT; CDR3 protein: CASSHATGGISGNTIYF
D gene: .; clone size: .; V gene: TRBV6-1; J gene: TRBJ2-1; CDR3 DNA: TGTGCCAGCAGTGAAGGAGGAAATGAGCAGTTCTTC; CDR3 protein: CASSEGGNEQFF
D gene: .; clone size: few; V gene: TRBV5-1; J gene: TRBJ1-2; CDR3 DNA: TGCGCCAGCAGCTTGGCACAGGGAGCCGCTCGTGACTACACCTTC; CDR3 protein: CASSLAQGAARDYTF
D gene: TRBD1; clone size: .; V gene: TRBV3-1/TRBV3-2; J gene: TRBJ1-2; CDR3 DNA: TGTGCCAGCAGCCCGAACCTCGACAGGGTAAAGGGCTACACCTTC; CDR3 protein: CASSPNLDRVKGYTF
D gene: .; clone size: .; V gene: TRBV5-1; J gene: TRBJ2-6; CDR3 DNA: TGCGCCAGCAGCTTGTTCGGGGGGGCCAACGTCCTGACTTTC; CDR3 protein: CASSLFGGANVLTF
D gene: TRBD1; clone size: .; V gene: TRBV7-2; J gene: TRBJ2-7; CDR3 DNA: TGTGCCAGCAGCTTCGGGACAGGGCGGCCCGAGCAGTACTTC; CDR3 protein: CASSFGTGRPEQYF
D gene: .; clone size: .; V gene: TRBV9; J gene: TRBJ2-5; CDR3 DNA: TGTGCCAGCAGCGTAGGGACTACCCAAGAGACCCAGTACTTC; CDR3 protein: CASSVGTTQETQYF
D gene: TRBD1; clone size: .; V gene: TRBV5-1; J gene: TRBJ2-3; CDR3 DNA: TGCGCCAGCAGCCCAAGGACAGGGTCCACAGATACGCAGTATTTT; CDR3 protein: CASSPRTGSTDTQYF
D gene: .; clone size: once; V gene: TRBV3-1/TRBV3-2; J gene: TRBJ1-1; CDR3 DNA: TGTGCCAGCAGCCCCTGGGCCAGTAACACTGAAGCTTTCTTT; CDR3 protein: CASSPWASNTEAFF
D gene: .; clone size: .; V gene: TRBV10-1; J gene: TRBJ2-1; CDR3 DNA: TGCGCCAGCAGTGACCCCACTACTCCGAACAATGAGCAGTTCTTC; CDR3 protein: CASSDPTTPNNEQFF
D gene: TRBD1; clone size: .; V gene: TRBV9; J gene: TRBJ2-5; CDR3 DNA: TGTGCCAGCAGCGTAAGAGGGGGCGGGCACCAAGAGACCCAGTACTTC; CDR3 protein: CASSVRGGGHQETQYF
D gene: TRBD1; clone size: .; V gene: TRBV28; J gene: TRBJ1-5; CDR3 DNA: TGTGCCAGCAGTTCGGGACAGCTTAGCAATCAGCCCCAGCATTTT; CDR3 protein: CASSSGQLSNQPQHF
D gene: TRBD1; clone size: .; V gene: TRBV19; J gene: TRBJ1-1; CDR3 DNA: TGTGCCAGTAGTATATCAGGCGCTGGGACAGGCGGAACTGAAGCTTTCTTT; CDR3 protein: CASSISGAGTGGTEAFF
D gene: .; clone size: few; V gene: TRBV24-1; J gene: TRBJ2-1; CDR3 DNA: TGTGCCACCAGTGAACTCCCTGCCCATGAGCAGTTCTTC; CDR3 protein: CATSELPAHEQFF
D gene: .; clone size: .; V gene: TRBV5-8; J gene: TRBJ1-2; CDR3 DNA: TGTGCCAGCAGACCACAAGGTGACAGCAGTTTCTATGGCTACACCTTC; CDR3 protein: CASRPQGDSSFYGYTF
D gene: .; clone size: once; V gene: TRBV30; J gene: TRBJ2-2; CDR3 DNA: TGTGCCTGGAGGGGGGGGCCCGGGGAGCTGTTTTTT; CDR3 protein: CAWRGGPGELFF
D gene: .; clone size: .; V gene: TRBV15; J gene: TRBJ2-5; CDR3 DNA: TGTGCCACCAGCAGGGAGGGCCTGCTGGAGACCCAGTACTTC; CDR3 protein: CATSREGLLETQYF
D gene: TRBD2; clone size: .; V gene: TRBV7-3; J gene: TRBJ2-1; CDR3 DNA: TGTGCCAGCAGCACTAGCGGGAGAGACAATGAGCAGTTCTTC; CDR3 protein: CASSTSGRDNEQFF
D gene: .; clone size: .; V gene: TRBV27; J gene: TRBJ2-1; CDR3 DNA: TGTGCCAGCAGCCCATGGGTGGAGGCAGGGGCCCCAATTGACAATGAGCAGTTCTTC; CDR3 protein: CASSPWVEAGAPIDNEQFF
D gene: .; clone size: .; V gene: TRBV6-5; J gene: TRBJ1-6; CDR3 DNA: TGTGCCAGCAGCCTCGGGATCCCCGGCTCACCCCTCCACTTT; CDR3 protein: CASSLGIPGSPLHF
D gene: TRBD2; clone size: .; V gene: TRBV4-1; J gene: TRBJ2-7; CDR3 DNA: TGCGCCAGCAGCCCACAGAAAGGGAGGGGCCTCTACGAGCAGTACTTC; CDR3 protein: CASSPQKGRGLYEQYF
D gene: TRBD1; clone size: .; V gene: TRBV29-1; J gene: TRBJ2-3; CDR3 DNA: TGCAGCGTCCGTTTTAACAGGGGGCGCGGTCGTACGCAGTATTTT; CDR3 protein: CSVRFNRGRGRTQYF